This note documents a single T cell receptor beta chain sequence. The source of the sample is a study of blood T cell repertoires in COVID-19. Study context: Material from acute and convalescent COVID-19 was sourced from the United States, Italy and Spain. PBMCs, B-cell-depleted T cells, or T cells were the source of the cDNA or gDNA that made up the material.

The CDR3 covers 17 residues. Germline CDR1 reads KGHSH; CDR2 reads LQKENI. V was trimmed by 2 bases and J by 2 bases, leaving 16 bases between them. In the authors' workflow: Estimated nucleated cell counts came from reference gene primer amplification. Assay: immunoSEQ multiplex PCR; the TCRdb copy retains only in-frame clones and omits some. That table furnishes V, J and clone size, whereas the DNA furnished D and trimming. The data show 100,000 or so clones, about four fifths seen once. This TCR was sampled from a man aged 80 or over with acute or convalescent COVID-19. This rearrangement joins TRBV18 to TRBJ1-3; TRBD1 is a possible D gene (6 bases). The specimen was peripheral blood. DNA of the CDR3: TGTGCCAGCTCACCAATCCCCAGGGGAGTCACTGGAAACACCATATATTTT. It yields the protein CASSPIPRGVTGNTIYF.